This TCR beta chain was captured by sequencing in a study of cytomegalovirus exposure and HLA in healthy donors. The wider study: T cells numbering around 190 million yielded approximately 120 million unique TCR beta sequences in an earlier analysis.

Looked up from germline, CDR1 is SGHTA and CDR2 is FQGTGA. Trimming stripped 2 bases from V and 2 bases from J, with 6 bases between. The CDR3 has 13 residues. General observations from the study: Most TCR beta V segments were productive about 87% or about 30% of the time in an earlier analysis. Later genetic work tied a missense DCLRE1C variant to beta-chain V and J trimming.

Points on this clone: The antigen remains undetermined.

Primers included in the PCR were 60 Vbeta and 13 Jbeta primers. Sequencing used immunoSEQ multiplex PCR; TCRdb keeps in-frame clones, though not all of them. This table holds tens of thousands of clones. The origin of this receptor is a man aged 18 to 29 in good health and CMV-seropositive. The genes are TRBV7-3 and TRBJ2-5; D ambiguous. Specimen: PBMCs. CDR3 amino acids: CASSLEQQETQYF. In DNA, the CDR3 is TGTGCCAGCAGCTTAGAACAGCAAGAGACCCAGTACTTC.